The entry below gives a single TCR beta chain sequence along with its context. Its antigen is unknown. The data originate from a study of graft-versus-host responses after intestinal transplantation. Study information: Transplants given to recipients were multivisceral, liver-intestinal, or isolated intestinal. Findings of the study overall: Circulating GvH clones peaking coincided with falling HvG clones soon after transplant.

Repertoires were generated with immunoSEQ multiplex PCR, while TCRdb's copy carries only in-frame clones and drops some. The sample contains about 50,000 clones, approximately 84% of which appear only once. V was pared by 3 bases and J by 2 bases, with 10 bases between. The germline V gene has CDR1 MNHEY and CDR2 SMNVEV (reference sequence). The CDR3 is made up of 14 amino acids. V and J are TRBV27 and TRBJ2-5; weak D call: TRBD1 (5 bases). The source was unstimulated CD4+ T cells sorted from spleen or lymph node cells, collected before transplant. The receptor was isolated from a human donor who was the organ donor for an intestinal transplant. CDR3 nucleotides: TGTGCCAGCAGTTTTTTAGGGGCGCAAGAGACCCAGTACTTC. It encodes CASSFLGAQETQYF.